The T cell receptor beta chain under discussion was sequenced for a study of T cell changes during pregnancy in multiple sclerosis. Measured with immunoSEQ multiplex PCR; TCRdb has only the in-frame clones, and not every one. Here the sample spans about 72,000 clones, 91% being singletons. Trimming shortened V by 7 bases and J by 3 bases, and 4 bases separated the two germline ends. Germline loops: CDR1 SNHLY, CDR2 FYNNEI. The CDR3 has 10 residues. Source: peripheral blood, taken in the third trimester of pregnancy. The V and J genes are TRBV2 and TRBJ2-7; D gene ambiguous. The source of this sequence is a female donor in good health, enrolled as a control in a pregnancy study. CDR3 sequence reads: CASTFYEQYF. CDR3 in DNA: TGTGCCAGCACCTTCTACGAGCAGTACTTC.